The present TCR beta chain was sequenced within a study of response to subunit inactivated influenza vaccine. This CDR3 is built from 13 residues. Germline lookup yields CDR1 SEHNR and CDR2 FQNEAQ (reference sequence). Between the trimmed V and J ends, which lost 5 bases and 5 bases, there was a span of 13 bases. TCRdb used MiXCR to reprocess the RT-PCR reads, holding one entry per CDR3 protein. The sample holds about 650,000 distinct CDR3 sequences, around 14% seen once. The material sequenced was PBMCs from blood, taken 11 to 12 days after vaccination. The sequence was collected from a man aged 50 to 59 who received an inactivated influenza vaccine. The gene calls are TRBV7-9 and TRBJ2-7; D could derive from TRBD1 or TRBD2 (5 bases each). CDR3 sequence reads: CASSAGTGNEQYF. In DNA, the CDR3 is TGTGCCAGCAGCGCCGGGACCGGAAACGAGCAGTACTTC.